One sample yielded the 15 T cell receptor beta chains listed below, sequenced in a study of CD8 T cells in Susac syndrome. Random hexamers served to reverse transcribe roughly 0.45 to 1 ug RNA. MiXCR, run by TCRdb on the immunoSEQ multiplex PCR reads, gives a single entry per CDR3 protein. The sample consists of 100,000 to 150,000 distinct CDR3 sequences, roughly 80% of them appearing once. Input material: CD8+ T cells from PBMCs. The receptors derive from a human donor with multiple sclerosis.

The chain combines TRBV4-1 with TRBJ2-5; D is undetermined. The CDR3 has 14 residues. From germline, CDR1 is MGHRA and CDR2 YSYEKL. The V gene lost 3 bases and the J gene lost 4 bases, with 12 bases spanning the gap. DNA of the CDR3: TGCGCCAGCAGCCATTTTACCGTGAGAGAGACCCAGTACTTC. Its protein product is CASSHFTVRETQYF.

In this sample, this clonotype turned up once. The V gene is TRBV3-1, the J gene TRBJ2-2, with 7 bases that match TRBD2. Germline values: CDR1 LGHDT, CDR2 YNNKEL (reference sequence). This CDR3 comprises 16 residues. Trimming removed 0 bases from V and 7 bases from J; junction bases left unmatched: 8. CDR3 protein: CASSQEGLVLGGELFF. DNA for the CDR3: TGTGCCAGCAGCCAAGAAGGACTAGTTCTGGGCGGGGAGCTGTTTTTT.

The J gene is TRBJ2-2, the V gene TRBV18, with D tentatively TRBD2 (6 bases). Germline CDR1 KGHSH, CDR2 LQKENI. The CDR3 covers 15 residues. Trimming stripped 9 bases from V and 2 bases from J, with 16 bases between. The CDR3 DNA reads TGTGCCAGTCCAAGTGAGGACTACAACACCGGGGAGCTGTTTTTT. This encodes CASPSEDYNTGELFF.

The chain has TRBV29-1 and TRBJ1-2; tentative D call: TRBD1 (5 bases). V lost 4 bases, J lost 3 bases, and 9 bases lay in between. CDR1 is SQVTM and CDR2 is ANQGSEA in the germline V gene. This CDR3 region has 12 residues. The CDR3 DNA follows: TGCAGCGTTGCCAAGACAGACTATGGCTACACCTTC. It codes for CSVAKTDYGYTF.

The chain joins TRBV3-1 to TRBJ2-7, with D possibly matching TRBD1 (5 bases). V gave up 0 bases and J gave up 3 bases, with 15 bases separating them. This CDR3 is built from 16 residues. The germline CDR1 and CDR2 sequences are LGHDT and YNNKEL (reference sequence). Written as DNA, the CDR3 is TGTGCCAGCAGCCAAGATGTCAGGGCCCTATTCTACGAGCAGTACTTC. Translating gives CASSQDVRALFYEQYF.

The chain has TRBV2 and TRBJ2-7; D may be TRBD1 (5 bases). Germline V gene data show CDR1 as SNHLY and CDR2 as FYNNEI. V was cut by 4 bases and J by 0 bases, with 19 bases left in between. The CDR3 sequence is 17 residues long. The CDR3 DNA follows: TGTGCCAGCAGTGTGGGGCCAGGGAAATTAATCTCCTACGAGCAGTACTTC. This codes for CASSVGPGKLISYEQYF.

This sequence joins TRBV19 and TRBJ1-1, with D uncertain. In germline, CDR1 is LNHDA, CDR2 SQIVND (reference sequence). The CDR3 spans 13 residues. Trimming stripped 5 bases from V and 0 bases from J, with 7 bases between. The CDR3 DNA reads as TGTGCCAGTAGTTTGTCTATGAACACTGAAGCTTTCTTT. It specifies CASSLSMNTEAFF.

The chain couples TRBV19 to TRBJ2-3; no firm D call. Germline V gives CDR1 LNHDA, CDR2 SQIVND (reference sequence). This CDR3 is built from 14 residues. Trimming removed 0 bases at V and 3 bases at J, with 7 bases between. The CDR3 DNA sequence: TGTGCCAGTAGTATAGATCTCGAAACAGATACGCAGTATTTT. Translating gives CASSIDLETDTQYF.

This chain links TRBV7-9 with TRBJ2-1, with D hard to call. The germline CDR1 and CDR2 sequences are SEHNR and FQNEAQ (reference sequence). Trimming took 4 bases from V and 9 from J, leaving 10 bases between them. The CDR3 totals 12 residues. Here the CDR3 reads CASSYLAPEQFF. In nucleotides, the CDR3 is TGTGCCAGCAGCTACCTTGCCCCTGAGCAGTTCTTC.

As DNA, the CDR3 is TGCGCCAGCAGCCAAGGAATCCGTCTTAGGAGGTCCATTGAAAAACTGTTTTTT. This sequence encodes CASSQGIRLRRSIEKLFF. The chain carries TRBV4-1 and TRBJ1-4; no definite D call. This CDR3 contains 18 residues. The V end lost 1 base, the J end lost 7 bases, and 22 bases lay between the germline ends. Germline V CDR1 and CDR2: MGHRA, YSYEKL.

V usage is TRBV12-3 or TRBV12-4 and J usage is TRBJ2-3, with TRBD2 identical over 10 bases. This CDR3 spans 17 amino acids. The ends lost 7 bases at V and 8 bases at J; junction bases unmatched: 18. CDR3 bases: TGTGCCAGCACCAAACGATCAGCGGGGGGGCCACCGGCTACGCAGTATTTT. Protein product: CASTKRSAGGPPATQYF.

Details on this clonotype: The junction and the germline gene differ at one end; a read error may be behind it. The gene calls are TRBV7-7 and TRBJ2-2; D is perhaps TRBD2 (5 bases). CDR1 and CDR2 (germline): SSHAT, FNYEAQ (reference sequence). The CDR3 runs 17 residues. This CDR3 is CASSLALGGMRPGELFF. The CDR3 DNA is TGTGCTAGCAGCTTAGCGCTCGGCGGAATGAGGCCCGGGGAGCTGTTTTTT.

The chain combines TRBV7-9 with TRBJ2-7; no firm D call. Germline V lookup: CDR1 SEHNR, CDR2 FQNEAQ (reference sequence). This CDR3 region has 16 residues. The V end lost 3 bases, the J end lost 0 bases, and 15 bases lay between the germline ends. The chain's CDR3 is CASSLVCCTLSYEQYV. DNA of the CDR3: TGTGCCAGCAGCTTGGTATGTTGTACGCTCTCCTACGAGCAGTACGTC.

This chain joins TRBV5-1 and TRBJ2-5; D unclear. The CDR3 has 15 amino acids. V was pared by 4 bases and J by 1 base, with 14 bases between. CDR1 is SGHRS, CDR2 YFSETQ, per germline. This CDR3 reads CASSLLNPSQETQYF. The CDR3 nucleotides are TGCGCCAGCAGCCTTCTTAATCCCTCCCAAGAGACCCAGTACTTC.

This clonotype was seen just once. The chain joins TRBV10-3 to TRBJ2-1; 8 bases map to TRBD2. The CDR3 runs 13 residues. The germline gives CDR1 ENHRY, CDR2 SYGVKD. Unmatched junction bases numbered 9, after V lost 11 bases and J lost 6 bases. For the CDR3, the DNA is TGTGCCTCGGGGCCTAGCGGGCCCAATGAGCAGTTCTTC. Amino acid sequence: CASGPSGPNEQFF.